This is a list of T cell receptor beta chains from one sample in a study of cytomegalovirus exposure and HLA in healthy donors. The method was immunoSEQ multiplex PCR; TCRdb's version includes in-frame clones alone and lacks a portion of them. The table records roughly 120,000 clones, 15% of them present only once. Material for sequencing was PBMCs. The receptor set was obtained from a woman aged 18-29 years in good health and CMV-seronegative. Both conserved end residues are part of each CDR3. Fields, in order: J gene, D gene, V gene, clone size, CDR3 protein, CDR3 DNA. The D gene is left open where the match is weak. A clone size is listed for some rows: how often the clone was seen (once, few, many), or a class if it is expanded.

>TRBJ1-6|TRBD1|TRBV18|.
CASSSVTGLNSPLHF
TGTGCCAGCTCATCAGTGACAGGGTTAAACTCACCCCTCCACTTT
>TRBJ2-4|.|TRBV10-1|few
CASSESGGGPKNIQYF
TGCGCCAGCAGTGAGTCGGGGGGGGGCCCCAAAAACATTCAGTACTTC
>TRBJ2-1|.|TRBV7-2|few
CASSPNRGDEQFF
TGTGCCAGCAGCCCGAATAGAGGCGATGAGCAGTTCTTC
>TRBJ2-2|TRBD2|TRBV19|few
CASIGTSGDTGELFF
TGTGCCAGTATCGGGACTAGCGGAGACACCGGGGAGCTGTTTTTT
>TRBJ1-3|.|TRBV30|.
CAWSFGQLSGNTIYF
TGTGCCTGGAGCTTTGGACAACTCTCTGGAAACACCATATATTTT
>TRBJ2-5|TRBD2|TRBV2|once
CASRPISGGETQYF
TGTGCCAGCAGGCCGATTAGCGGGGGAGAGACCCAGTACTTC
>TRBJ1-5|TRBD1|TRBV18|few
CASSPDRVGDQPQHF
TGTGCCAGCTCTCCTGACAGGGTGGGAGATCAGCCCCAGCATTTT
>TRBJ2-7|.|TRBV2|few
CASGSVEQYF
TGTGCCAGCGGGAGTGTGGAGCAGTACTTC
>TRBJ1-4|TRBD1|TRBV7-6|few
CASSPSPRQGYEKLFF
TGTGCCAGCAGCCCGTCCCCACGACAGGGGTATGAAAAACTGTTTTTT
>TRBJ1-2|.|TRBV7-2|.
CASSLTGLYGYTF
TGTGCCAGCAGCTTAACAGGCTTATATGGCTACACCTTC
>TRBJ2-1|.|TRBV7-3|.
CASSLFNSGYNEQFF
TGTGCCAGCAGCTTATTTAACAGCGGCTACAATGAGCAGTTCTTC
>TRBJ1-5|.|TRBV19|.
CASTLMGASNQPQHF
TGTGCCAGTACCCTTATGGGGGCGAGCAATCAGCCCCAGCATTTT
>TRBJ2-7|TRBD1|TRBV7-9|few
CASSFPGQGIYEQYF
TGTGCCAGCAGCTTTCCGGGACAGGGTATTTACGAGCAGTACTTC
>TRBJ2-1|.|TRBV4-2|.
CASSQGLWSSYNEQFF
TGTGCCAGCAGCCAGGGGCTATGGAGCTCCTACAATGAGCAGTTCTTC
>TRBJ1-5|TRBD1|TRBV28|.
CASSQDRGNQPQHF
TGTGCCAGCAGTCAGGACAGGGGGAATCAGCCCCAGCATTTT
>TRBJ2-3|TRBD1|TRBV2|few
CASQDRENTDTQYF
TGTGCCAGCCAGGACAGGGAAAACACAGATACGCAGTATTTT
>TRBJ2-2|TRBD2|TRBV19|few
CASSPRTSGTGELFF
TGTGCCAGTAGTCCCCGGACTAGCGGGACCGGGGAGCTGTTTTTT
>TRBJ1-5|.|TRBV28|.
CASWALNMVQHF
TGTGCCAGCTGGGCACTGAATATGGTTCAGCATTTT
>TRBJ2-7|.|TRBV6-5|few
CASSSQDYEQYF
TGTGCCAGCAGCTCACAGGACTACGAGCAGTACTTC
>TRBJ2-7|TRBD1|TRBV6-5|.
CASSYSGQGVGEQYF
TGTGCCAGCAGTTACTCGGGACAGGGGGTTGGGGAGCAGTACTTC
>TRBJ1-5|.|TRBV9|few
CASSPPFDSNNQPQHF
TGTGCCAGCAGCCCTCCATTCGACAGTAACAATCAGCCCCAGCATTTT
>TRBJ2-5|TRBD1|TRBV28|.
CASSGYGTGIGPSQETQYF
TGTGCCAGCAGCGGGTATGGGACAGGGATAGGACCGTCCCAAGAGACCCAGTACTTC
>TRBJ1-4|.|TRBV9|.
CASSVEGASWEKLFF
TGTGCCAGCAGCGTAGAGGGAGCAAGTTGGGAAAAACTGTTTTTT
>TRBJ1-3|.|TRBV7-9|.
CASSLVRDFGGNTIYF
TGTGCCAGCAGCTTAGTTCGGGATTTCGGCGGAAACACCATATATTTT
>TRBJ2-1|.|TRBV30|few
CAWESFYNEQFF
TGTGCCTGGGAGAGTTTCTACAATGAGCAGTTCTTC
>TRBJ1-5|.|TRBV30|few
CAWSGGHFNQPQHF
TGTGCCTGGAGTGGAGGACACTTCAATCAGCCCCAGCATTTT
>TRBJ1-1|TRBD1|TRBV4-1|.
CASSQEWTGGGQAFF
TGCGCCAGCAGCCAAGAGTGGACAGGAGGGGGTCAAGCTTTCTTT
>TRBJ2-3|.|TRBV7-8|few
CASSPVAVSTDTQYF
TGTGCCAGCAGCCCCGTAGCGGTTAGCACAGATACGCAGTATTTT
>TRBJ2-2|.|TRBV27|few
CASRLNTGELFF
TGTGCCAGCAGACTAAACACCGGGGAGCTGTTTTTT